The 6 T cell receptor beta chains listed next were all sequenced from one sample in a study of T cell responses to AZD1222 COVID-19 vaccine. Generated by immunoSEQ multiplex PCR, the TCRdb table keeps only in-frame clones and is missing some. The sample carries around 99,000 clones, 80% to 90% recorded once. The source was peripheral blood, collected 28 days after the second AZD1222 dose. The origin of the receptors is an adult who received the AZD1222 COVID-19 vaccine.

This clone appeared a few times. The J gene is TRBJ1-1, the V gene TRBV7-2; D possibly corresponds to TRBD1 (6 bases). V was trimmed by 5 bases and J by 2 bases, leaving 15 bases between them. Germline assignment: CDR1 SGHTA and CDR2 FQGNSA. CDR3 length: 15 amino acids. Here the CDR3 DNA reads TGTGCCAGCAGCCCCACGCTGACAGGCAACACTGAAGCTTTCTTT. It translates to CASSPTLTGNTEAFF.

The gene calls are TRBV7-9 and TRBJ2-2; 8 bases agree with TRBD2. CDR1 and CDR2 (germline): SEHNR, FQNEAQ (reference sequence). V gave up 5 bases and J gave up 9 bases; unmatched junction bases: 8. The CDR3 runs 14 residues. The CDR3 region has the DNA TGTGCCAGCAGCCCAGAAGCGGGAGTATGGGAGCTGTTTTTT. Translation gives CASSPEAGVWELFF. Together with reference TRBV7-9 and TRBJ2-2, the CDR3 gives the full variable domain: DTGVSQNPRHKITKRGQNVTFRCDPISEHNRLYWYRQTLGQGPEFLTYFQNEAQLEKSRLLSDRFSAERPKGSFSTLEIQRTEQGDSAMYLCASSPEAGVWELFFGEGSRLTVL.

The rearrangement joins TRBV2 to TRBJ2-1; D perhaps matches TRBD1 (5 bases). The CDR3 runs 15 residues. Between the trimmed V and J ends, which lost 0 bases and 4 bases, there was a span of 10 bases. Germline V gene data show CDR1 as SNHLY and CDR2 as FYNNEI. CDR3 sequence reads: CASSEARGRYNEQFF. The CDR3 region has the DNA TGTGCCAGCAGTGAAGCTAGGGGCAGATACAATGAGCAGTTCTTC. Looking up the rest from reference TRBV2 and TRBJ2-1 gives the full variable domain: EPEVTQTPSHQVTQMGQEVILRCVPISNHLYFYWYRQILGQKVEFLVSFYNNEISEKSEIFDDQFSVERPDGSNFTLKIRSTKLEDSAMYFCASSEARGRYNEQFFGPGTRLTVL.

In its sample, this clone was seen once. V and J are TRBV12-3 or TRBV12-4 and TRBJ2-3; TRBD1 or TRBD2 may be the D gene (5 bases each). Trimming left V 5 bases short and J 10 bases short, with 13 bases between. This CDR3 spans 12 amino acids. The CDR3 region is CASSSGTLPQYF. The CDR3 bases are TGTGCCAGCAGTAGTGGGACCCTCCCGCAGTATTTT.

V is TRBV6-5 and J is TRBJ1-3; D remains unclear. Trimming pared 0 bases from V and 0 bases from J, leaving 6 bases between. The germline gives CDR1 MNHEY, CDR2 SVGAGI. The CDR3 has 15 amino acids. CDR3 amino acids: CASSYSMLSGNTIYF. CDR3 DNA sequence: TGTGCCAGCAGTTACTCGATGCTCTCTGGAAACACCATATATTTT.

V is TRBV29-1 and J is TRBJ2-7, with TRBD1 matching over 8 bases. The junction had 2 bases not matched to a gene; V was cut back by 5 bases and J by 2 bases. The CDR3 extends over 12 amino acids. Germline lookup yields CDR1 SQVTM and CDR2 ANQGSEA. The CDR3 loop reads CSVRQGPYEQYF. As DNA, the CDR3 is TGCAGCGTTAGACAGGGGCCCTACGAGCAGTACTTC.